Listed here is a single T cell receptor (beta chain). Its antigen is not identified. These data belong to a study of response to subunit inactivated influenza vaccine. The study's findings and limits: Each seasonal influenza vaccination recruits few new T cells, the authors suggested.

TCRdb independently ran MiXCR on the RT-PCR reads; one entry per CDR3 protein. This table has approximately 700,000 distinct CDR3 sequences, approximately 15% appearing once. The CDR3 contains 12 residues. The germline CDR1 and CDR2 sequences are SGHAT and FQNNGV. Between the trimmed V and J ends, which lost 2 bases and 8 bases, there was a span of 9 bases. The chain uses TRBV11-2 and TRBJ1-1; D call uncertain. Sample: PBMCs from blood, taken roughly 2 weeks before vaccination. This TCR derives from a man aged 45-60 years who received an inactivated influenza vaccine. The CDR3 here is CASSLYSGEAFF. CDR3 nucleotides: TGTGCCAGCAGCTTATACAGTGGCGAAGCTTTCTTT.